The clone carrying this TCR beta chain was counted a few times. Here immunoSEQ multiplex PCR was the method, and the copy in TCRdb shows in-frame clones only, minus some. The sample yields 60,000 to 90,000 clones, approximately 94% seen once. The entry originates in a study of T cell changes during pregnancy in multiple sclerosis. The length of the CDR3 is 15 residues. Between the trimmed V and J ends, which lost 1 base and 6 bases, there was a span of 11 bases. Germline CDR1 is SGHRS and CDR2 is YFSETQ. The sequence was collected from a female donor in good health, enrolled as a control in a pregnancy study. The sample was peripheral blood, taken after pregnancy. The rearrangement uses TRBV5-1 and TRBJ1-6; D might be TRBD1 (5 bases). CDR3 sequence reads: CASSLLAGGNSPLHF. DNA for the CDR3: TGCGCCAGCAGCTTGCTTGCCGGGGGTAATTCACCCCTCCACTTT. Full variable domain (rest looked up from reference TRBV5-1 and TRBJ1-6): KAGVTQTPRYLIKTRGQQVTLSCSPISGHRSVSWYQQTPGQGLQFLFEYFSETQRNKGNFPGRFSGRQFSNSRSEMNVSTLELGDSALYLCASSLLAGGNSPLHFGNGTRLTVT.